Given below is one T cell receptor beta chain in context. Generated by immunoSEQ multiplex PCR, the TCRdb table keeps only in-frame clones and is missing some. The sample has about 170,000 clones; approximately 91% are singletons. Followed longitudinally, the Seattle patients had been enrolled during active infection. This record belongs to a study of blood T cell repertoires in COVID-19. As for the study in general: PBMCs, B-cell-depleted T cells, or T cells were the source of the cDNA or gDNA that made up the material.

This CDR3 contains 15 residues. With V trimmed by 7 bases and J by 1 base, 8 bases remained unmatched. From germline, CDR1 is SGHNT and CDR2 YYREEE (reference sequence). The receptor's source is a man in his late teens or twenties with COVID-19, enrolled during active disease. The rearrangement links TRBV5-4 to TRBJ2-3; TRBD2 matches at 8 bases. Sequences were obtained from peripheral blood. CDR3 nucleotide sequence: TGTGCCAGCGCTCCGAGCGGGAGAGGCACAGATACGCAGTATTTT. It yields the protein CASAPSGRGTDTQYF.